This T cell receptor (beta chain) was captured by sequencing in a study of early T cells in non-severe SARS-CoV-2 infection. Study as a whole: Unpaired chains resulted from sequencing bulk RNA of unsorted whole blood. General study findings and limits: Reliance on VDJdb matching favored anti-spike CD8 responses; private and CD4 specificities were missed.

TCRdb independently ran MiXCR on the 5' RACE reads; one entry per CDR3 protein. Among 95,000 to 150,000 distinct CDR3 sequences listed, about 15% were seen once. This clonotype appeared a few times. Its specificity is not known. The germline V gene encodes CDR1 SGHTA and CDR2 FQGNSA. This CDR3 has 15 residues. V was pared by 4 bases and J by 6 bases, with 17 bases between. This receptor was obtained from an adult who was a healthcare worker with PCR-confirmed SARS-CoV-2 infection or an uninfected control (not recorded which). The specimen was whole blood. The chain links TRBV7-2 to TRBJ2-3, with a possible D match to TRBD1 (6 bases). The CDR3 is CASSSRQWGHDTQYF. CDR3 sequence (DNA): TGTGCCAGCAGCTCCCGCCAGTGGGGGCATGATACGCAGTATTTT. Filled out from reference TRBV7-2 and TRBJ2-3, the complete variable domain reads GAGVSQSPSNKVTEKGKDVELRCDPISGHTALYWYRQSLGQGLEFLIYFQGNSAPDKSGLPSDRFSAERTGGSVSTLTIQRTQQEDSAVYLCASSSRQWGHDTQYFGPGTRLTVL.